This entry concerns a single TCR beta chain. The sample belongs to a study of radiotherapy plus CTLA-4 blockade in lung cancer. On the study more broadly: Objective responses were observed in approximately 20% of patients, and disease control was achieved by 30% to 35%.

This CDR3 region has 14 residues. Germline loops: CDR1 MRHNA, CDR2 SNTAGT. Trimming left V 3 bases short and J 0 bases short, with 7 bases between. The protocol was immunoSEQ multiplex PCR, while the TCRdb copy is restricted to in-frame clones and leaves out a portion. Of approximately 40,000 clones in the sample, 77% are singletons; the top ten hold around 2.4%. The sample here was peripheral blood, taken from a patient treated with radiotherapy plus ipilimumab. This clonotype originated in a human donor with non-small cell lung cancer whose response to radiotherapy plus ipilimumab could not be evaluated. The chain joins TRBV6-4 to TRBJ2-3; D is ambiguous. The chain's CDR3 is CASSEQTSTDTQYF. CDR3 nucleotides: TGTGCCAGCAGTGAGCAGACTAGCACAGATACGCAGTATTTT.